The rows below give T cell receptor beta chains drawn from one sample of a study of cytomegalovirus exposure and HLA in healthy donors. Sequenced by immunoSEQ multiplex PCR; TCRdb stores in-frame clones only, minus some. The sample yields under 250,000 clones, roughly 85% seen once. Sample: PBMCs. These receptors came from a woman aged 45-59 years in good health and CMV-seronegative. The CDR3 runs from the conserved cysteine through the conserved F or W. Each record gives: clone size, V gene, J gene, D gene, CDR3 length, CDR3 DNA, CDR3 protein. A D gene is named only where the DNA matches it firmly. Clone size is not always given. Where it is, it says once, few, many or a class for expanded clones.

>NA|TRBV7-6|TRBJ2-2|TRBD2|17
TGTGCCAGCAGCTTACTAGCGGGAGGGCCGGACACCGGGGAGCTGTTTTTT
CASSLLAGGPDTGELFF
>NA|TRBV18|TRBJ2-3|NA|16
TGTGCCAGCTCACCAATAGCGAGAACTAGCACAGATACGCAGTATTTT
CASSPIARTSTDTQYF
>NA|TRBV7-3|TRBJ2-2|TRBD1|15
TGTGCCAGCAGCTTCTTGACAGGGAGCACCGGGGAGCTGTTTTTT
CASSFLTGSTGELFF
>NA|TRBV4-2|TRBJ2-7|NA|15
TGTGCCAGCAGCCAAGGGGCAGCAATCTCCTACGAGCAGTACTTC
CASSQGAAISYEQYF
>NA|TRBV10-3|TRBJ2-3|TRBD1|15
TGTGCCATCAGTGACCGGGACAGGGGGCAAGATACGCAGTATTTT
CAISDRDRGQDTQYF
>NA|TRBV30|TRBJ1-1|TRBD1|14
TGTGCCTGGACCAAGGGACAGCTAAACACTGAAGCTTTCTTT
CAWTKGQLNTEAFF
>NA|TRBV19|TRBJ1-2|NA|16
TGTGCCAGTAGTGGCATTGTGGCAGGATGGAACTATGGCTACACCTTC
CASSGIVAGWNYGYTF
>NA|TRBV9|TRBJ2-1|TRBD2|17
TGTGCCAGCAGCGCCCGGGAAGCGGGACTAGCGGGCAATGAGCAGTTCTTC
CASSAREAGLAGNEQFF
>NA|TRBV18|TRBJ2-2|NA|15
TGTGCCAGCTCACCACCTAGCCCGAACACCGGGGAGCTGTTTTTT
CASSPPSPNTGELFF
>NA|TRBV4-1|TRBJ2-1|NA|14
TGCGCCAGCAGCCACGCGGGAACCTACAATGAGCAGTTCTTC
CASSHAGTYNEQFF
>NA|TRBV6-5|TRBJ1-2|TRBD1|16
TGTGCCAGCAGTTACGGGCAGGGGGCGCTTGGCTATGGCTACACCTTC
CASSYGQGALGYGYTF
>NA|TRBV30|TRBJ1-3|NA|13
TGTGCCTGGAGTCAAGGAGCCGGAAACACCATATATTTT
CAWSQGAGNTIYF
>NA|TRBV18|TRBJ1-1|NA|14
TGTGCCAGCTCGCCGGACATCATGAACACTGAAGCTTTCTTT
CASSPDIMNTEAFF
>NA|TRBV6-6|TRBJ2-7|TRBD2|16
TGTGCCAGCAGTACAGCGGGGGGAATACGGCCCTACGAGCAGTACTTC
CASSTAGGIRPYEQYF
>NA|TRBV29-1|TRBJ2-5|NA|12
TGCAGCGTTGGCCAGGGTCAAGAGACCCAGTACTTC
CSVGQGQETQYF
>NA|TRBV6-1|TRBJ2-1|TRBD1|15
TGTGCCAGCAGTAACAGGGGTCCCCTTTACAATGAGCAATTCTTC
CASSNRGPLYNEQFF
>NA|TRBV19|TRBJ2-3|TRBD2|16
TGTGCCAGTAGTATTGGACTAGCGGGAATATCGGATACGCAGTATTTT
CASSIGLAGISDTQYF
>NA|TRBV13|TRBJ2-1|TRBD2|18
TGTGCCAGCAGCAAACTAGCGGGAGGGCAATCCGGATACAATGAGCAGTTCTTC
CASSKLAGGQSGYNEQFF
>few|TRBV27|TRBJ2-7|TRBD1|15
TGTGCCAGCAGTATCCGGACAGGGGCCTCCTACGAGCAGTACTTC
CASSIRTGASYEQYF
>NA|TRBV6-6|TRBJ2-5|TRBD1|16
TGTGCCAGCAGCTCCCCCGGGACAGGGCTCCAAGAGACCCAGTACTTC
CASSSPGTGLQETQYF
>NA|TRBV9|TRBJ1-2|TRBD1|14
TGTGCCAGCAGTGGTAACAGGGGGTTCAATGGCTACACCTTC
CASSGNRGFNGYTF
>NA|TRBV9|TRBJ2-1|TRBD2|16
TGTGCCAGCAGCGGTCTAGCGGGAGTCTCCTACAATGAGCAGTTCTTC
CASSGLAGVSYNEQFF
>NA|TRBV10-1|TRBJ2-7|NA|15
TGCGCCAGCAGTGATCAGGGTCCAAGCTCCTACGAGCAGTACTTC
CASSDQGPSSYEQYF
>NA|TRBV19|TRBJ2-2|NA|14
TGTGCCAGTAGTATAAGCTCCAACACCGGGGAGCTGTTTTTT
CASSISSNTGELFF
>NA|TRBV4-1|TRBJ2-7|TRBD1|15
TGCGCCAGCAGCCAAGATAACGGACAGGGGTACGAGCAGTACTTC
CASSQDNGQGYEQYF
>NA|TRBV5-1|TRBJ1-3|NA|13
TGCGCCCGGCAGGGCCCCTCTGGAAACACCATATATTTT
CARQGPSGNTIYF
>NA|TRBV2|TRBJ2-1|TRBD2|15
TGTGCCACACGAACCGGGACTAGCGGGAACGATGAGCAGTTCTTC
CATRTGTSGNDEQFF
>NA|TRBV6-5|TRBJ2-2|NA|15
TGTGCCAGCAGTTACTCGACTCTTGTAGCCGGGGAGCTGTTTTTT
CASSYSTLVAGELFF
>NA|TRBV6-7|TRBJ2-1|NA|15
TGTGCCAGTTCCCCCCAAGACTCGACGTGCAATGAGCAGTTCTTC
CASSPQDSTCNEQFF
>once|TRBV11-2|TRBJ1-5|NA|15
TGTGCCAGCAGCTTAGACGGCCCAGGGAATCAGCCCCAGCATTTT
CASSLDGPGNQPQHF
>NA|TRBV7-8|TRBJ2-1|TRBD2|16
TGTGCCAGCAGCTTAGCGCGCGGGAGGGCCTACAATGAGCAGTTCTTC
CASSLARGRAYNEQFF
>NA|TRBV28|TRBJ1-5|NA|14
TGTGCCAGCAGTGTGGGGCCGGACAATCAGCCCCAGCATTTT
CASSVGPDNQPQHF
>NA|TRBV19|TRBJ2-1|NA|14
TGTGCCACCCAAGAGTCAGGGTCCAGCAATGAGCAGTTCTTC
CATQESGSSNEQFF
>NA|TRBV11-2|TRBJ2-3|TRBD1|15
TGTGCCAGCAGCCCGGGACAGGGGAGCACAGATACGCAGTATTTT
CASSPGQGSTDTQYF
>NA|TRBV7-3|TRBJ1-6|NA|17
TGTGCCAGCAGCTTAGGCCCTCCGAGGAGTGGAAATTCACCCCTCCACTTT
CASSLGPPRSGNSPLHF
>NA|TRBV11-2|TRBJ2-2|TRBD1|19
TGTGCCAGCAGCTCTTTGAGACAGGGGGAATTATCAAGTGCCGGGGAGCTGTTTTTT
CASSSLRQGELSSAGELFF
>NA|TRBV28|TRBJ2-3|NA|12
TGTGCCAGCAGTACATTCACAGATACGCAGTATTTT
CASSTFTDTQYF
>NA|TRBV6-1|TRBJ2-7|TRBD1|12
TGTGCCAGCAGTAACGGACAGGGTAGAAAAAGTTTC
CASSNGQGRKSF
>NA|TRBV6-6|TRBJ2-4|TRBD1|14
TGTGCCAGCAGTCTACAGGGGGCTGGAAACATTCAGTACTTC
CASSLQGAGNIQYF